This T cell receptor beta chain derives from a study of T-cell memory formation after mild COVID-19. Study results and limitations: Chiefly within CM and EM were the contracting CD4+ clones; CD8+ ones were within EMRA.

This clonotype was observed a few times. The antigen is not known. With constant-segment primers, 5'RACE yielded cDNA libraries of TCR alpha and TCR beta that carried sample barcodes and UMIs. TCRdb called the 5' RACE reads again in MiXCR, with one record for every CDR3 protein. The sample yields around 150,000 distinct CDR3 sequences, more than 12% seen once. Trimming pared 2 bases from V and 6 bases from J, leaving 19 bases between. CDR3 size: 17 residues. CDR1 and CDR2 (germline): SGHVS, FQNEAQ. The sequence was obtained from an adult woman who had mild COVID-19 (a few samples of this study predate the infection). Cell type and time point are not known. The V and J genes are TRBV7-8 and TRBJ2-2; D call uncertain. Source material: PBMCs or a T cell subset sorted from them (not recorded which). The CDR3 bases are TGTGCCAGCAGCTTAAAGAGGCTGGTGAACATTGCCGGGGAGCTGTTTTTT. Protein sequence: CASSLKRLVNIAGELFF.